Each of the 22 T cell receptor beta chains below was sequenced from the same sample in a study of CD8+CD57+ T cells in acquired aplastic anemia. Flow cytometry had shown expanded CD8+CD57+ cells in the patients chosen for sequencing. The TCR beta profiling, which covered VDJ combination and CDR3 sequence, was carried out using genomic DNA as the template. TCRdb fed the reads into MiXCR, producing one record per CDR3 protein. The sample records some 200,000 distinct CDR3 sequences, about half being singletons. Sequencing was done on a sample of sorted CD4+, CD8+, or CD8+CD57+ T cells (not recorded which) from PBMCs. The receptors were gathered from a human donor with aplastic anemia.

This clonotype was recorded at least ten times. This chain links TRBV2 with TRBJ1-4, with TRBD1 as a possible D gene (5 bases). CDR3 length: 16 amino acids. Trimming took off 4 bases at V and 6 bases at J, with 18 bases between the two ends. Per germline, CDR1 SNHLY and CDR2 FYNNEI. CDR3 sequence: CASSVGVDRPYEKLFF. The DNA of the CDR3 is TGTGCCAGCAGTGTAGGGGTAGACAGACCATATGAAAAACTGTTTTTT.

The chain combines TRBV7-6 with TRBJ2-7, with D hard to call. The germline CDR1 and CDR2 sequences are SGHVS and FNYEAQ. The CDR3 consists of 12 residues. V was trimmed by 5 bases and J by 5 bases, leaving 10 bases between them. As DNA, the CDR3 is TGTGCCAGCAGCCCTGACGAGGACGAGCAGTACTTC. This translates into CASSPDEDEQYF.

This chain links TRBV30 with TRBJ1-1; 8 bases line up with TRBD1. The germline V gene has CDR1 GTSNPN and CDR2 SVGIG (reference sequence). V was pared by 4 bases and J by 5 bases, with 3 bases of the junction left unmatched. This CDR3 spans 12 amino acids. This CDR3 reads CAWNRGITEAFF. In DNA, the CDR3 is TGTGCCTGGAACAGGGGGATAACTGAAGCTTTCTTT.

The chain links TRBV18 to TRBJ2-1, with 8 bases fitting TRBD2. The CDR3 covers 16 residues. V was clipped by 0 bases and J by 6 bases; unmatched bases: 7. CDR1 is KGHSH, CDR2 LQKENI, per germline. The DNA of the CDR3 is TGTGCCAGCTCACCACCGTACCGCGGGGGGTCCAATGAGCAGTTCTTC. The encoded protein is CASSPPYRGGSNEQFF.

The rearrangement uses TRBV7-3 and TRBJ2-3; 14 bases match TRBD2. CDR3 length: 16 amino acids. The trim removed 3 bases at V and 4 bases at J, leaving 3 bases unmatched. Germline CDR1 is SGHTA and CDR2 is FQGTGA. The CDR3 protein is CASSFRLAGGADTQYF. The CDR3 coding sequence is TGTGCCAGCAGCTTCCGACTAGCGGGGGGGGCAGATACGCAGTATTTT.

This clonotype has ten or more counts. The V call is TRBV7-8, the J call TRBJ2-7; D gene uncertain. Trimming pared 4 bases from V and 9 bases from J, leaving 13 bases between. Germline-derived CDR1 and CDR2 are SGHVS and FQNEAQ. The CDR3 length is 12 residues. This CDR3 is CASSSPISVQYF. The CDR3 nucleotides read TGTGCCAGCAGCTCCCCTATAAGTGTGCAGTACTTC.

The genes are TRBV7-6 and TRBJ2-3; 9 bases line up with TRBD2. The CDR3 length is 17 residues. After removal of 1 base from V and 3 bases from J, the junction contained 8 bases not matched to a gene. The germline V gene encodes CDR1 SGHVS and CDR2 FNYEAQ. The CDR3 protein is CASSLGSAGGGTDTQYF. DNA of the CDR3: TGTGCCAGCAGCTTAGGATCGGCGGGAGGGGGGACAGATACGCAGTATTTT.

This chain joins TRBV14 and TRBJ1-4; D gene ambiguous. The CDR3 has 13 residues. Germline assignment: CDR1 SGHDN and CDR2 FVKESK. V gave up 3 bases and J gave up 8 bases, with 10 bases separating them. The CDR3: CASSHRPAEKLFF. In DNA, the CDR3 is TGTGCCAGCAGCCACCGGCCCGCAGAAAAACTGTTTTTT.

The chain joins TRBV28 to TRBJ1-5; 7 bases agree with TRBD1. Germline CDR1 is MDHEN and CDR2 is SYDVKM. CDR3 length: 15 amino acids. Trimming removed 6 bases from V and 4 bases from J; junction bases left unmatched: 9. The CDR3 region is CASRLTGDRNQPQHF. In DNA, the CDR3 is TGTGCCAGCAGGCTCACAGGGGATAGGAATCAGCCCCAGCATTTT.

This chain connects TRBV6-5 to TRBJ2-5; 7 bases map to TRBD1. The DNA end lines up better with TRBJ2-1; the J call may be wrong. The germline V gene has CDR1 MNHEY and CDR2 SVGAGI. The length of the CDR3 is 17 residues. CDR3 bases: TGTGCCAGCAGTTACTCTTTGGTAGGGGGCCGAGGCAATGAGCAGTTCTTC. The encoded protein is CASSYSLVGGRGNEQFF.

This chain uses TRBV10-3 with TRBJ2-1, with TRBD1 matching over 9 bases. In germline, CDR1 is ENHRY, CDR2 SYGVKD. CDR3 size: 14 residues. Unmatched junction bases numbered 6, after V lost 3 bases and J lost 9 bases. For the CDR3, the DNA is TGTGCCATCAGTGATGGGACAGGGATCAGTGAGCAGTTCTTC. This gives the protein CAISDGTGISEQFF.

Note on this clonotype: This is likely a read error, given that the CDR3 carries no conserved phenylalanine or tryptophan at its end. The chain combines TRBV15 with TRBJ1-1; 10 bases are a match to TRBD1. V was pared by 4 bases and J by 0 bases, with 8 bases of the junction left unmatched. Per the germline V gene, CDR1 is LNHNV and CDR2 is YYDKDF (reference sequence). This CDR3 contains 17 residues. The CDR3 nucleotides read TGTGCCACCAGCAACACAGGGACAGGGGAAGTGAACACTGAAGCTTTCCTT. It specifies CATSNTGTGEVNTEAFL.

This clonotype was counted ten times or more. CDR3 sequence reads: CASSIQGSQPQHF. In nucleotides, the CDR3 is TGTGCCAGTAGTATCCAGGGATCTCAGCCCCAGCATTTT. The rearrangement uses TRBV19 and TRBJ1-5; maybe TRBD1 (5 bases). Germline V lookup: CDR1 LNHDA, CDR2 SQIVND (reference sequence). Trimming removed 3 bases from V and 6 bases from J, with 9 bases in between. The CDR3 runs to 13 residues.

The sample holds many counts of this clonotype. The CDR3 bases are TGTGCCAGCAGCCCAAGGACTAGCGGCTACGAGCAGTACTTC. Its translation is CASSPRTSGYEQYF. The V and J genes are TRBV9 and TRBJ2-7, with 10 bases that match TRBD2. The CDR3 length is 14 residues. Germline assignment: CDR1 SGDLS and CDR2 YYNGEE. V shed 4 bases, J shed 3 bases, and the junction held 4 bases outside the gene matches. The full variable domain, completed using reference TRBV9 and TRBJ2-7, is DSGVTQTPKHLITATGQRVTLRCSPRSGDLSVYWYQQSLDQGLQFLIQYYNGEERAKGNILERFSAQQFPDLHSELNLSSLELGDSALYFCASSPRTSGYEQYFGPGTRLTVT.

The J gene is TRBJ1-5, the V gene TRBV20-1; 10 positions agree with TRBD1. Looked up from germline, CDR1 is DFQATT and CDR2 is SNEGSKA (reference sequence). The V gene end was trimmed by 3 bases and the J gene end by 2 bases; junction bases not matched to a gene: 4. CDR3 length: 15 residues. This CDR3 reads CSASRGTGGNQPQHF. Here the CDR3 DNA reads TGCAGTGCTAGTCGAGGGACAGGGGGCAATCAGCCCCAGCATTTT.

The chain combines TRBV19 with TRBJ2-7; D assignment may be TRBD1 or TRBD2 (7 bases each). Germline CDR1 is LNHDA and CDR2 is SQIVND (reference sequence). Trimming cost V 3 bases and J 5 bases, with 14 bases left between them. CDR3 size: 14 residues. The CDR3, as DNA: TGTGCCAGTAGTATCCAGACAGGGAGGGACGAGCAGTACTTC. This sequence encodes CASSIQTGRDEQYF.

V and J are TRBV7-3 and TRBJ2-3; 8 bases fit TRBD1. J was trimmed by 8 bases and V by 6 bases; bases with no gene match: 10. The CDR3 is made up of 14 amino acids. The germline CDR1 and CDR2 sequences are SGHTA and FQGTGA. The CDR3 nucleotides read TGTGCCAGCAGGACAGGGGTCCCCGGAGTTACGCAGTATTTT. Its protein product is CASRTGVPGVTQYF. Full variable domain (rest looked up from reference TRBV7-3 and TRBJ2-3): GAGVSQTPSNKVTEKGKYVELRCDPISGHTALYWYRQSLGQGPEFLIYFQGTGAADDSGLPNDRFFAVRPEGSVSTLKIQRTERGDSAVYLCASRTGVPGVTQYFGPGTRLTVL.

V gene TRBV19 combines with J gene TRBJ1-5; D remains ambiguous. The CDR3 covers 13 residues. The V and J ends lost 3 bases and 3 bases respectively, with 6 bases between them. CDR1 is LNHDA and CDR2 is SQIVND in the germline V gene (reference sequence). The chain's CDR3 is CASSITYNQPQHF. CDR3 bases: TGTGCCAGTAGTATTACCTACAATCAGCCCCAGCATTTT. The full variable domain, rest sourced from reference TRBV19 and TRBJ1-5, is DGGITQSPKYLFRKEGQNVTLSCEQNLNHDAMYWYRQDPGQGLRLIYYSQIVNDFQKGDIAEGYSVSREKKESFPLTVTSAQKNPTAFYLCASSITYNQPQHFGDGTRLSIL.

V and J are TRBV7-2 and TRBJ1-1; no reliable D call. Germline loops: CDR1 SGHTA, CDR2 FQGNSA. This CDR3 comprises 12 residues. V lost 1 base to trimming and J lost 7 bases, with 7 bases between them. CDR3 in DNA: TGTGCCAGCAGCTTAGACACCATTGAAGCTTTCTTT. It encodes CASSLDTIEAFF.

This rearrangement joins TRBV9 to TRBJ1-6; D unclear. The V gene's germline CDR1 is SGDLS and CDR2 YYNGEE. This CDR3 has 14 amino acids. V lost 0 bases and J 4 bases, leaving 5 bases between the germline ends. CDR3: CASSVVDYNSPLHF. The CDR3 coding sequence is TGTGCCAGCAGCGTAGTTGATTATAATTCACCCCTCCACTTT.

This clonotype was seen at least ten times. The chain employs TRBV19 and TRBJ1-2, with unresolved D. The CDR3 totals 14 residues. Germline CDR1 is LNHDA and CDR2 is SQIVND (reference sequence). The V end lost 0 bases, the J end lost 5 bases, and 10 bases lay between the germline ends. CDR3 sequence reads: CASSIDRTAYGYTF. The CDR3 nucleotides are TGTGCCAGTAGTATAGATCGGACTGCATATGGCTACACCTTC.

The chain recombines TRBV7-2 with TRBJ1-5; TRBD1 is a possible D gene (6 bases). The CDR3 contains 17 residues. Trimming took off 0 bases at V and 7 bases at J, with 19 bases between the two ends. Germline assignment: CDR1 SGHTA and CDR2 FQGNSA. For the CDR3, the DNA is TGTGCCAGCAGCTTAGCACTAGCGGGGGGCTACGAGCAGCCCCAGCATTTT. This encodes CASSLALAGGYEQPQHF. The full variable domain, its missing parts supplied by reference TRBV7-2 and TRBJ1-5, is GAGVSQSPSNKVTEKGKDVELRCDPISGHTALYWYRQSLGQGLEFLIYFQGNSAPDKSGLPSDRFSAERTGGSVSTLTIQRTQQEDSAVYLCASSLALAGGYEQPQHFGDGTRLSIL.